This T cell receptor (beta chain) is drawn from a study of blood T cell repertoires in COVID-19. Study in general: From the United States, Italy and Spain came samples of acute and convalescent COVID-19. T cells, B-cell-depleted T cells, or PBMCs provided the cDNA or gDNA that served as material.

The count of this clone is one. In the source study's methods: The assay estimated nucleated cells by amplifying reference gene primers. Assay: immunoSEQ multiplex PCR; the TCRdb copy retains only in-frame clones and omits some. The DNA gave D and trimming, while V, J and clone size come from that table. The sample yields approximately 160,000 clones, over 80% seen once. This CDR3 spans 19 amino acids. CDR1 and CDR2 (germline): MNHEY, SMNVEV (reference sequence). V lost 2 bases to trimming and J lost 0 bases, with 17 bases between them. The sequenced material came from peripheral blood. V is TRBV27 and J is TRBJ1-6; TRBD1 is a possible D gene (6 bases). The receptor comes from a woman of 80 years or more with active or convalescent COVID-19. CDR3 sequence: CASSLGVTGIGSYNSPLHF. As DNA, the CDR3 is TGTGCCAGCAGTTTAGGGGTCACAGGGATCGGCTCCTATAATTCACCCCTCCACTTT.